This T cell receptor beta chain was recorded in a study of regulatory T cells in long-lasting Graves disease. The CDR3 is 14 amino acids. Between the trimmed V and J ends, which lost 7 bases and 1 base, there was a span of 12 bases. CDR1 and CDR2 from the germline V gene are SNHLY and FYNNEI. Through Arm-PCR of CDR3 regions and iRepertoire HTBI primers, TCR beta libraries were built. TCRdb fed the multiplex PCR reads into MiXCR, producing one record per CDR3 protein. In the table there are 300,000 to 400,000 distinct CDR3 sequences, 16% of which are singletons. Specified time point: newly diagnosed GD, antithyroid drugs for less than 3 months. With RNA extracted from PBMCs as input, the TCR library was made. Roughly 9 milliliters of peripheral blood were taken and placed in EDTA tubes. These records were also assigned to another study, of T cells in Graves' hyperthyroidism and ophthalmopathy.

Sequencing used peripheral blood mononuclear cells (PBMCs), obtained at new diagnosis, from a patient treated with antithyroid drugs. This sequence was found in a man between 35 and 55 years old with Graves disease. This sequence joins TRBV2 and TRBJ2-3; D is undetermined. The CDR3: CASTPWMGTDTQYF. CDR3 coding DNA: TGTGCCAGCACCCCTTGGATGGGCACAGATACGCAGTATTTT.